This record looks at one T cell receptor (beta chain) sequence and its context. No antigen is known for it. Once RNA had been extracted, it was reverse transcribed into cDNA to act as the sequencing template. The table came from immunoSEQ multiplex PCR; TCRdb's copy has only in-frame clones and leaves some out. Here the sample spans some 150,000 clones, 80% to 90% being singletons. The CDR3 totals 18 residues. V was pared by 3 bases and J by 4 bases, with 13 bases of the junction left unmatched. Treatment: oral pan-JAK inhibitor, 5-10 mg twice daily. This sample is drawn from a study of CD8+ T cells in alopecia areata. Study-wide findings and caveats: In scalp and blood during tofacitinib, many expanded lesional clones persisted. Between patients, shared TCR sequences were less clear than in mice. This was possibly due in part to HLA diversity in the patient population. Tofacitinib delivered significant drops in scalp clonality and in expanded CD8+ clones among the top 100.

The J gene is TRBJ2-7, the V gene TRBV23-1; 12 bases are shared with TRBD1. TRBV23-1 counts as an open reading frame of uncertain function. Sequencing used CD8+ T cells sorted from blood, obtained at week 4, from a patient treated with tofacitinib. This clonotype was obtained from a human donor with alopecia areata. For the CDR3, the DNA is TGCGCCAGCAGTCACGGAGCTGAGGTGGGACAGGGGGCTTACGAGCAGTACTTC. Its translation: CASSHGAEVGQGAYEQYF.